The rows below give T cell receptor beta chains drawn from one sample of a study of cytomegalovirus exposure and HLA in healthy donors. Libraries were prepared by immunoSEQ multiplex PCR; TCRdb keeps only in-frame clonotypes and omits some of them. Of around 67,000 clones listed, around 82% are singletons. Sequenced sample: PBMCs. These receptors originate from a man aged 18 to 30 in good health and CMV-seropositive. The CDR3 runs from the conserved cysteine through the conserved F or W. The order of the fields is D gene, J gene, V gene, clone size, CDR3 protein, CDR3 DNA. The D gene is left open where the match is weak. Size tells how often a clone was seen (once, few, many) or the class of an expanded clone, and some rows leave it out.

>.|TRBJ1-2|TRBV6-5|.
CASSYSGGGYTF
TGTGCCAGCAGTTACTCCGGGGGTGGCTACACCTTC
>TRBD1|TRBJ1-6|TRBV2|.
CASSEAGTGTGGYSPLHF
TGTGCCAGCAGTGAAGCTGGTACGGGGACAGGGGGGTATTCACCCCTCCACTTT
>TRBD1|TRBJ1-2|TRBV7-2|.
CASSSGDSRDYGYTF
TGTGCCAGCAGCTCCGGGGACAGCAGGGACTATGGCTACACCTTC
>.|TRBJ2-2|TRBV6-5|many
CASSYSRENTGELFF
TGTGCCAGCAGTTACTCGAGGGAGAACACCGGGGAGCTGTTTTTT
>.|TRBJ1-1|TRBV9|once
CASSVEGRGNTEAFF
TGTGCCAGCAGCGTAGAGGGGCGGGGAAACACTGAAGCTTTCTTT
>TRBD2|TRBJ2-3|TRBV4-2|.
CASSQSLAGDRRTDTQYF
TGTGCCAGCAGCCAATCACTAGCGGGGGACAGACGCACAGATACGCAGTATTTT
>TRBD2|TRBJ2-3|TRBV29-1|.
CSVRGTSGGYTDTQYF
TGCAGCGTTCGTGGGACTAGCGGGGGGTACACAGATACGCAGTATTTT
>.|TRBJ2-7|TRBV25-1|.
CASTRGQGPNYEQYF
TGTGCCAGCACCCGAGGCCAGGGCCCCAACTACGAGCAGTACTTC
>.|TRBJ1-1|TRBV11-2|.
CASSYSTGRFDTEAFF
TGTGCCAGCAGCTACTCGACTGGGAGATTCGACACTGAAGCTTTCTTT
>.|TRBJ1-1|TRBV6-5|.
CASSYGPGFDPREAFF
TGTGCCAGCAGTTACGGCCCAGGGTTCGACCCACGGGAAGCTTTCTTT
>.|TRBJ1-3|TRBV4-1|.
CASSPGSGNGNTIYF
TGCGCCAGCAGCCCCGGGTCCGGGAATGGAAACACCATATATTTT
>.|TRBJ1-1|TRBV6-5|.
CATRKQWLPEAFF
TGTGCCACCAGAAAACAGTGGCTCCCTGAAGCTTTCTTT
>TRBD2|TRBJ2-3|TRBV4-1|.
CASSQGLAGASTDTQYF
TGCGCCAGCAGCCAAGGACTAGCGGGAGCGAGCACAGATACGCAGTATTTT
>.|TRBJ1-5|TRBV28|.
CASSQGNLMQPQHF
TGTGCCAGCAGTCAGGGTAATCTCATGCAGCCCCAGCATTTT
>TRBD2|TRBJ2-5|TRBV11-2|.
CASSETSGEETQYF
TGTGCCAGCAGCGAGACTAGCGGGGAAGAGACCCAGTACTTC
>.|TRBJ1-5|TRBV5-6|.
CASSPRQANQPQHF
TGTGCCAGCAGCCCTAGACAGGCCAATCAGCCCCAGCATTTT
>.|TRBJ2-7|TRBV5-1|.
CASSLAREGNEQYF
TGCGCCAGCAGCTTGGCCAGGGAAGGTAACGAGCAGTACTTC
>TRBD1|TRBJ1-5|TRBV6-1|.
CASSALGQSNQPQHF
TGTGCCAGCAGTGCCTTGGGACAGTCCAATCAGCCCCAGCATTTT
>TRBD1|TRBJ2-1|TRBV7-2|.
CASSTRQGSVSNEQFF
TGTGCCAGCAGCACCCGACAGGGTTCCGTCTCGAATGAGCAGTTCTTC
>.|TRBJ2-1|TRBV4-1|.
CASSQDPGSAWGVKRNEQFF
TGCGCCAGCAGCCAAGACCCAGGGTCGGCGTGGGGGGTAAAAAGGAATGAGCAGTTCTTC
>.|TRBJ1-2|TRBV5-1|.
CASSLEGANYGYTF
TGCGCCAGCAGCTTGGAAGGGGCCAACTATGGCTACACCTTC
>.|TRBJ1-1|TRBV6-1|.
CASSEPGANTEAFF
TGTGCCAGCAGTGAACCCGGTGCAAACACTGAAGCTTTCTTT
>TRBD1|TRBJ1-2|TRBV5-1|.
CASSLEDRVNGYTF
TGCGCCAGCAGCTTGGAGGACAGGGTAAATGGCTACACCTTC
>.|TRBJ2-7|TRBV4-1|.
CASSQGGVGQMTQEQYF
TGCGCCAGCAGCCAAGGGGGGGTGGGACAGATGACTCAAGAGCAGTACTTC
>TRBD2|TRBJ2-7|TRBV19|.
CASGASGSYEQYF
TGTGCCAGTGGCGCTAGCGGTTCCTACGAGCAGTACTTC
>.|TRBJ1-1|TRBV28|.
CASSLSLSGNTEAFF
TGTGCCAGCAGTTTAAGCCTATCTGGGAACACTGAAGCTTTCTTT
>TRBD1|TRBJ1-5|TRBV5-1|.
CASSVDRGGNQPQHF
TGCGCCAGCAGCGTCGACAGGGGAGGCAATCAGCCCCAGCATTTT
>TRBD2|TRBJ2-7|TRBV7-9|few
CASSLASTGGAYEQYF
TGTGCCAGCAGCTTAGCGTCAACGGGAGGGGCCTACGAGCAGTACTTC
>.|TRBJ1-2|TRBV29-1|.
CSVEVRMAGSNGYTF
TGCAGCGTTGAGGTTCGGATGGCAGGATCGAATGGCTACACCTTC
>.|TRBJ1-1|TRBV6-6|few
CASRDLMNTEAFF
TGTGCCAGCCGGGATCTCATGAACACTGAAGCTTTCTTT
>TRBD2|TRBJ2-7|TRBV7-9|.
CASSQQREGLHEQYF
TGTGCCAGCAGCCAACAGCGGGAGGGCTTGCACGAGCAGTACTTC
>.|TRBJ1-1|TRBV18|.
CASSPPGTTNTEAFF
TGTGCCAGCTCACCACCCGGGACTACGAACACTGAAGCTTTCTTT
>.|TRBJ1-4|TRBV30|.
CAWTPIRQEKLFF
TGTGCCTGGACACCCATCCGACAGGAAAAACTGTTTTTT
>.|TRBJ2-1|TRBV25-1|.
CASSGGYEQFF
TGTGCCAGCAGTGGAGGGTATGAGCAGTTCTTC
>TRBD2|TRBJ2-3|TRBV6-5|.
CASSVTSGTDTQYF
TGTGCCAGCAGTGTTACTAGCGGCACAGATACGCAGTATTTT
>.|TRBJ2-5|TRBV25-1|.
CASSESRNGETQYF
TGTGCCAGCAGTGAATCCAGGAACGGAGAGACCCAGTACTTC
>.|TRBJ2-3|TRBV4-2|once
CASSLQGGLPPYF
TGTGCCAGCAGTCTGCAGGGGGGCCTACCCCCGTATTTT
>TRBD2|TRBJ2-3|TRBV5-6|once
CASSLSLAGATDTQYF
TGTGCCAGCAGCCTCTCCCTAGCGGGGGCCACAGATACGCAGTATTTT
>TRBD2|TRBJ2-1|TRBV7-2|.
CASSLALAGGYYEQFF
TGTGCCAGCAGCTTAGCCCTAGCGGGGGGGTATTATGAGCAGTTCTTC
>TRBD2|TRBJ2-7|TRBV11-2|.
CASSPGGGTSGKQYF
TGTGCCAGCAGCCCAGGGGGAGGGACTAGCGGGAAGCAGTACTTC
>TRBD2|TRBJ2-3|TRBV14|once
CASSQELAGYTDTQYF
TGTGCCAGCAGCCAAGAACTAGCGGGCTACACAGATACGCAGTATTTT
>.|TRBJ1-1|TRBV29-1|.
CSVISRDTEAFF
TGCAGCGTTATATCTCGGGACACTGAAGCTTTCTTT
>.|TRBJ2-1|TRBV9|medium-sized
CASSDGGANYNEQFF
TGTGCCAGCAGCGACGGCGGGGCGAACTACAATGAGCAGTTCTTC
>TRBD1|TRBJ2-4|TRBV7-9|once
CASSFWTGDIQYF
TGTGCCAGCAGCTTTTGGACAGGGGACATTCAGTACTTC
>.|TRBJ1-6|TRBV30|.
CAWRDRKMEALHF
TGTGCCTGGAGGGACCGGAAAATGGAGGCCCTCCACTTT
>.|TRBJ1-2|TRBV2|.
CASAGRDDYGYTF
TGTGCCAGCGCAGGCAGGGATGACTATGGCTACACCTTC